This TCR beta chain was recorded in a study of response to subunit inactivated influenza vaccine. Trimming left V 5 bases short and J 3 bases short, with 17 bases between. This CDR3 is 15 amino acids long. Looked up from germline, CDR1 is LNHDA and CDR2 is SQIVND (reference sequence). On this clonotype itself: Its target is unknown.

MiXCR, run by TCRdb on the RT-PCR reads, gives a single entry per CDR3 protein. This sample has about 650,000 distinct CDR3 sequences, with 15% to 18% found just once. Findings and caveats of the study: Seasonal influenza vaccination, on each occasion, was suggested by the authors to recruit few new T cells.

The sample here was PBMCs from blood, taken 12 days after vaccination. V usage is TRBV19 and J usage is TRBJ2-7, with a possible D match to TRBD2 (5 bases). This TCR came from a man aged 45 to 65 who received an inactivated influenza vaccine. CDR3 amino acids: CASSVGDLSFYEQYF. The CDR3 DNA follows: TGTGCCAGTAGTGTGGGAGACTTATCATTCTACGAGCAGTACTTC.